This T cell receptor beta chain was recovered during a study of T cell responses to AZD1222 COVID-19 vaccine. Whole-study findings and limits: Most donors were white British and more were female, and clonal diversity was possibly underestimated.

Measured with immunoSEQ multiplex PCR; TCRdb has only the in-frame clones, and not every one. The repertoire holds 100,000 to 150,000 clones, with around 80% as singletons. In the case of this clone: The target antigen is unknown. Additional DNA sequences in this sample encode the identical CDR3.

Sequenced here: peripheral blood, sampled 28 days after the second AZD1222 dose. This clonotype was sampled from an adult who received the AZD1222 COVID-19 vaccine.

The CDR3 spells CASSYGKTEAFF. The CDR3 DNA is TGTGCCAGCAGTTACGGAAAGACTGAAGCTTTCTTT. The genes are TRBV6-5 and TRBJ1-1, with unresolved D. Looked up from germline, CDR1 is MNHEY and CDR2 is SVGAGI. The CDR3 sequence is 12 residues long. Trimming took off 2 bases at V and 5 bases at J, with 6 bases between the two ends.